One and the same sample provided the 7 T cell receptor beta chains below, sequenced in a study of T cell clones after liver transplantation. Method: immunoSEQ multiplex PCR; TCRdb's copy keeps in-frame clones and lacks some. The table includes 55,000 to 75,000 clones, around 70% detected once. The sequencing here drew on CD4+ T cells from blood, taken at the approximately 16-month timepoint. The source is a human patient who received a liver transplant. The graft donor may have contributed some T cells.

The gene calls are TRBV28 and TRBJ2-7, with D unclear. Trimming removed 5 bases from V and 2 bases from J, with 13 bases in between. Germline V lookup: CDR1 MDHEN, CDR2 SYDVKM. The CDR3 spans 14 residues. CDR3 bases: TGTGCCAGCAGTCTACACCCAAAGCCCTACGAGCAGTACGTC. This gives the protein CASSLHPKPYEQYV.

V is TRBV28 and J is TRBJ1-3; D unresolved. V lost 6 bases and J lost 3, with 6 bases in between. The germline V gene has CDR1 MDHEN and CDR2 SYDVKM. The CDR3 sequence is 12 residues long. DNA for the CDR3: TGTGCCAGCAGGAGCTTTGGAAACACCATATATTTT. Its translation: CASRSFGNTIYF. Full variable domain (missing parts from reference TRBV28 and TRBJ1-3): DVKVTQSSRYLVKRTGEKVFLECVQDMDHENMFWYRQDPGLGLRLIYFSYDVKMKEKGDIPEGYSVSREKKERFSLILESASTNQTSMYLCASRSFGNTIYFGEGSWLTVV.

The CDR3 DNA sequence: TGTGCCAGCTCACCACGGACAGGGACAACCTACGAGCAGTACTTC. It encodes CASSPRTGTTYEQYF. This chain connects TRBV18 to TRBJ2-7; TRBD1 matches 8 bases. Germline CDR1 KGHSH, CDR2 LQKENI. The CDR3 is 15 residues long. V gave up 1 base and J gave up 2 bases; unmatched junction bases: 4.

This chain joins TRBV18 and TRBJ2-5; 7 bases fit TRBD1. The CDR3 is 15 residues long. From germline, CDR1 is KGHSH and CDR2 LQKENI. V was clipped by 5 bases and J by 5 bases; unmatched bases: 11. CDR3 amino acids: CASSSPGQPGETQYF. In DNA, the CDR3 is TGTGCCAGCTCATCTCCGGGACAGCCTGGGGAGACCCAGTACTTC.

The chain recombines TRBV11-3 with TRBJ2-1, with D perhaps assigned TRBD1 or TRBD2 (5 bases each). The CDR3 length is 15 residues. Germline assignment: CDR1 SGHNT and CDR2 YENEEA. V shed 4 bases and J shed 7 bases, with 17 bases lying between them. CDR3 sequence: CASSWTGTDLNEQFF. CDR3 DNA: TGTGCCAGCAGCTGGACCGGGACGGATCTTAATGAGCAGTTCTTC. Based on the CDR3 plus reference TRBV11-3 and TRBJ2-1, the full variable domain is EAGVVQSPRYKIIEKKQPVAFWCNPISGHNTLYWYLQNLGQGPELLIRYENEEAVDDSQLPKDRFSAERLKGVDSTLKIQPAELGDSAVYLCASSWTGTDLNEQFFGPGTRLTVL.

This clone was seen many times. J is TRBJ2-5 and V is TRBV15; a possible D gene is TRBD1 (5 bases). CDR1 and CDR2 from the germline V gene are LNHNV and YYDKDF (reference sequence). This CDR3 has 15 amino acids. Trimming pared 5 bases from V and 5 bases from J, leaving 18 bases between. The CDR3 protein is CATSLLQQVRETQYF. For the CDR3, the DNA is TGTGCCACCAGCCTCCTACAACAGGTGCGGGAGACCCAGTACTTC.

The chain combines TRBV7-6 with TRBJ2-2, with 9 bases aligning to TRBD1. Germline values: CDR1 SGHVS, CDR2 FNYEAQ. There are 15 residues in the CDR3. J was trimmed by 8 bases and V by 6 bases; bases with no gene match: 10. CDR3 residues: CASRLIQGASGELFF. CDR3 sequence (DNA): TGTGCCAGCAGACTAATACAGGGGGCGTCTGGGGAGCTGTTTTTT.